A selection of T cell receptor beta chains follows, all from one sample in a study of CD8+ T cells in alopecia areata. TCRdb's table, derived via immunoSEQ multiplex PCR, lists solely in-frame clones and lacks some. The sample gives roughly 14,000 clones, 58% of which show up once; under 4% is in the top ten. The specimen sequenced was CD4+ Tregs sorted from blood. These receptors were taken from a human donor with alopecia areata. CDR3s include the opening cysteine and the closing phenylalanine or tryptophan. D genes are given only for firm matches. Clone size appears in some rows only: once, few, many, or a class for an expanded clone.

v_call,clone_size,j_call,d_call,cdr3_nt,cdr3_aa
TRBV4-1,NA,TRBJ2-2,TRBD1,TGCGCCAGCAGCCAAAGGTTCCGACAGGGGGGCCCTACCGGGGAGCTGTTTTTT,CASSQRFRQGGPTGELFF
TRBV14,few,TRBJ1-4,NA,TGTGCCAGCAGCCAAGATGGGGGGCGCCGAGAAAAACTGTTTTTT,CASSQDGGRREKLFF
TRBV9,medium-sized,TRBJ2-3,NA,TGTGCCAGCAGCGAGCATGCAGATACGCAGTATTTT,CASSEHADTQYF
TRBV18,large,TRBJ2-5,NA,TGTGCCAGCTCACGAGGCAGGGAGGAGAGTACCCAGTACTTC,CASSRGREESTQYF
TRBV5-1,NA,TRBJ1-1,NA,TGCGCCAGCAGCTTGGAGGGGCGGAGGGCTGAAGCTTTCTTT,CASSLEGRRAEAFF
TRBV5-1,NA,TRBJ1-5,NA,TGCGCCAGCAGCTTGTGGGGCATACAGCCCCAGCATTTT,CASSLWGIQPQHF
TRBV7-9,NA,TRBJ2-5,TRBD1,TGTGCCAGCAGCACCCACGGGACAGGGAGGGAGACCCAGTACTTC,CASSTHGTGRETQYF
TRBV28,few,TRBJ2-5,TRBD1,TGTGCCAGCAGCTACAATACTAGGGGGCGCGCGACCCAGTACTTC,CASSYNTRGRATQYF
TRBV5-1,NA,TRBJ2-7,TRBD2,TGCGCCAGCGCTAGGACTAGAACGGGCGAGCAGTACTTC,CASARTRTGEQYF
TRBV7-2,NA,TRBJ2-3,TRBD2,TGTGCCAGCAGCTTAAGGCGGGGGGGCGTAATAGATACGCAGTATTTT,CASSLRRGGVIDTQYF
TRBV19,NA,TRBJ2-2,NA,TGTGCCAGTCGAAGTTCCGGGGAGCTGTTTTTT,CASRSSGELFF
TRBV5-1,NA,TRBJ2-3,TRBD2,TGCGCCAGCAGCTTGGTAACCTATAGCGGGAGGGCCACAGATACGCAGTATTTT,CASSLVTYSGRATDTQYF
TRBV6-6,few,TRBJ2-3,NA,TGTGCCAGCAGTTACTCTCGGGTCACCTCAGATACGCAGTATTTT,CASSYSRVTSDTQYF
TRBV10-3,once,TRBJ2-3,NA,TGTGCCATCGGGTCCCCAGATACGCAGTATTTT,CAIGSPDTQYF
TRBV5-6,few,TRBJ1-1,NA,TGTGCCAGCAGCTTGGGACTCCTAAAGGAGAAGGCTTTCTTT,CASSLGLLKEKAFF
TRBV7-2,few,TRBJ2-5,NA,TGTGCCAGCAGCTCCCGTCCGTTAGCAGGGGCGATCCAAGAGACCCAGTACTTC,CASSSRPLAGAIQETQYF
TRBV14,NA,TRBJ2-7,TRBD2,TGTGCCAGCAGCGAAGCTACTAGCGGGAGGGTCGAGCAGTACTTC,CASSEATSGRVEQYF
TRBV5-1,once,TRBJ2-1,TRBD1,TGCGCCAGTCACTTTAACAGGGGGCCATACAATGAGCAGTTCTTC,CASHFNRGPYNEQFF
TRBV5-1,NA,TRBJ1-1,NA,TGCGCCAGCAGCTCGTCCCGGGAATTCACTGAAGCTTTCTTT,CASSSSREFTEAFF
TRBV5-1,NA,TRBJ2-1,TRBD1,TGCGCCAGCAGCGGCCGCGGGGACAGGGCGTCGAATGAGCAGTTCTTC,CASSGRGDRASNEQFF
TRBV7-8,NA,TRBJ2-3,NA,TGTGCCAGCAGCTTAGCATGGGGGCTCCGGGGCACAGATACGCAGTATTTT,CASSLAWGLRGTDTQYF
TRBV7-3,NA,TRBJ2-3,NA,TGTGCCAGCAGCTCGAGACAAGGAACGCAGTATTTT,CASSSRQGTQYF
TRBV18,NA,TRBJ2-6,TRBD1,TGTGCCAGCTCACCCCCCTGGACAGGGGGTTTTGGGGCCAACGTCCTGACTTTC,CASSPPWTGGFGANVLTF
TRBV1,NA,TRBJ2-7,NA,TGCACCAGCAGCCAAGATTTTATTGGGGACAGGGGGACCTACGAGCAGTACTTC,CTSSQDFIGDRGTYEQYF
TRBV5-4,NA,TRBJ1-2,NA,TGTGCCAGCAGTGGGGACTTCGGGGGCTACACCTTC,CASSGDFGGYTF
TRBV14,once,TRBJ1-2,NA,TGTGCCAGCAGCCAAGATTTGGGGGGAGCGGATGGCTACACCTTC,CASSQDLGGADGYTF
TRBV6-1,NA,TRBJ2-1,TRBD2,TGTGCCAGCAGTGAAGCGCTAAGGACTAGCGGAAACAATGAGCAGTTCTTC,CASSEALRTSGNNEQFF
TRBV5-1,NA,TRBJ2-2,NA,TGCGCCAGCAACTCGGGACTGAACCCTGCGAACACCGGGGAGCTGTTTTTT,CASNSGLNPANTGELFF
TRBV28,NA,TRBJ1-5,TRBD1,TGTGCCAGCAGTGTCCTACAGGGGAGCAATCAGCCCCAGCATTTT,CASSVLQGSNQPQHF
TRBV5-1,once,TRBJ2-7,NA,TGCGCCGGCAGCTTGGACGGGACGAGCACCGAGCAGTACTTC,CAGSLDGTSTEQYF
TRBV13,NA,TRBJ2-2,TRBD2,TGTGCCAGCAGGTTGACTAGCGGGAGGGCCTCTGTCGGGGAGCTGTTTTTT,CASRLTSGRASVGELFF
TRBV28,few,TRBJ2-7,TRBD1,TGTGCCAGCAGTGATATACAGGGGGCGCGGTACGAGCAGTACTTC,CASSDIQGARYEQYF